These T cell receptor beta chains were read from a single sample in a study of shared clonotypes between healthy human individuals. Assay: immunoSEQ multiplex PCR; the TCRdb copy retains only in-frame clones and omits some. The sample consists of around 2.5 million clones, roughly 93% of them appearing once. The sample comprised naive CD4+ T cells from PBMCs. These receptors were collected from a young man in good health. Some clones in this sample may be carry-over from other donors' samples. Each CDR3 is given with its conserved first and last residue. The D gene is left open where the match is weak. Clone size appears in some rows only: once, few, many, or a class for an expanded clone.

d_gene: NA
v_gene: TRBV18
abundance: NA
j_gene: TRBJ2-7
CDR3aa: CASSPGQLGLSEQYF
CDR3nt: TGTGCCAGCTCACCCGGGCAACTGGGGCTATCCGAGCAGTACTTC

d_gene: NA
v_gene: TRBV5-4
abundance: NA
j_gene: TRBJ1-2
CDR3aa: CASSFRPGFSLSYGYTF
CDR3nt: TGTGCCAGCAGCTTCCGGCCAGGGTTTTCATTATCCTATGGCTACACCTTC

d_gene: NA
v_gene: TRBV12-5
abundance: once
j_gene: TRBJ2-1
CDR3aa: CASGLTGAGTTQFF
CDR3nt: TGTGCTAGTGGTTTGACAGGGGCCGGGACTACGCAGTTCTTC

d_gene: NA
v_gene: TRBV5-1
abundance: NA
j_gene: TRBJ2-7
CDR3aa: CASSSEGLFGEQYF
CDR3nt: TGCGCCAGCAGCTCAGAGGGGCTGTTTGGCGAGCAGTACTTC

d_gene: NA
v_gene: TRBV4-2
abundance: NA
j_gene: TRBJ1-4
CDR3aa: CASSQDRYGVEKLFF
CDR3nt: TGTGCCAGCAGCCAAGATCGGTACGGGGTAGAAAAACTGTTTTTT

d_gene: NA
v_gene: TRBV4-1
abundance: NA
j_gene: TRBJ1-1
CDR3aa: CASSQDTGRERAFF
CDR3nt: TGCGCCAGCAGCCAAGATACCGGCAGGGAAAGGGCTTTCTTT

d_gene: TRBD1
v_gene: TRBV5-1
abundance: NA
j_gene: TRBJ2-7
CDR3aa: CASRVDRGDEQYF
CDR3nt: TGCGCCAGCAGGGTCGACAGGGGCGACGAGCAGTACTTC

d_gene: NA
v_gene: TRBV28
abundance: NA
j_gene: TRBJ1-2
CDR3aa: CASSLLDRSNYGYTF
CDR3nt: TGTGCCAGCAGTTTACTAGACAGGTCTAACTATGGCTACACCTTC

d_gene: NA
v_gene: TRBV2
abundance: NA
j_gene: TRBJ1-5
CDR3aa: CASSDRRSNQPQHF
CDR3nt: TGTGCCAGCAGTGACAGGAGAAGCAATCAGCCCCAGCATTTT

d_gene: NA
v_gene: TRBV7-3
abundance: NA
j_gene: TRBJ2-2
CDR3aa: CASSRTGPGELFF
CDR3nt: TGTGCCAGCAGCCGAACGGGGCCCGGGGAGCTGTTTTTT

d_gene: TRBD2
v_gene: TRBV5-4
abundance: NA
j_gene: TRBJ2-1
CDR3aa: CASSSRGGHNEQFF
CDR3nt: TGTGCCAGCAGCTCCCGGGGGGGGCACAATGAGCAGTTCTTC

d_gene: NA
v_gene: TRBV7-2
abundance: NA
j_gene: TRBJ2-5
CDR3aa: CASSLEGAFQGETQYF
CDR3nt: TGTGCCAGCAGCTTAGAAGGGGCCTTCCAGGGAGAGACCCAGTACTTC

d_gene: NA
v_gene: TRBV7-2
abundance: NA
j_gene: TRBJ2-2
CDR3aa: CASSFIGTGELFF
CDR3nt: TGTGCCAGCAGCTTTATAGGTACCGGGGAGCTGTTTTTT

d_gene: TRBD2
v_gene: TRBV2
abundance: NA
j_gene: TRBJ2-1
CDR3aa: CASRPGLAGEGATRNEQFF
CDR3nt: TGTGCCAGCAGACCCGGACTAGCGGGAGAGGGGGCAACGAGGAATGAGCAGTTCTTC

d_gene: NA
v_gene: TRBV6-1
abundance: NA
j_gene: TRBJ2-5
CDR3aa: CASSERATQETQYF
CDR3nt: TGTGCCAGCAGTGAACGGGCTACCCAAGAGACCCAGTACTTC

d_gene: TRBD1
v_gene: TRBV4-1
abundance: few
j_gene: TRBJ1-4
CDR3aa: CASSQGQVLNEKLFF
CDR3nt: TGCGCCAGCAGCCAGGGACAGGTTCTGAATGAAAAACTGTTTTTT

d_gene: NA
v_gene: TRBV19
abundance: NA
j_gene: TRBJ1-1
CDR3aa: CASSYEGGAFMNTEAFF
CDR3nt: TGTGCCAGTAGTTACGAGGGGGGCGCGTTCATGAACACTGAAGCTTTCTTT

d_gene: TRBD1
v_gene: TRBV7-9
abundance: NA
j_gene: TRBJ2-7
CDR3aa: CASSFGSQGAYYEQYF
CDR3nt: TGTGCCAGCAGCTTCGGCTCCCAGGGGGCCTACTACGAGCAGTACTTC

d_gene: NA
v_gene: TRBV28
abundance: NA
j_gene: TRBJ2-5
CDR3aa: CASTSGRRRQYF
CDR3nt: TGTGCCAGCACCTCCGGGCGGAGACGTCAGTACTTC

d_gene: NA
v_gene: TRBV15
abundance: NA
j_gene: TRBJ2-1
CDR3aa: CATSSSRDEQFF
CDR3nt: TGTGCCACCAGCAGTAGCAGGGATGAGCAGTTCTTC

d_gene: TRBD1
v_gene: TRBV6-5
abundance: NA
j_gene: TRBJ1-6
CDR3aa: CASSYSWTGTLSLHF
CDR3nt: TGTGCCAGCAGTTACTCGTGGACAGGGACCCTTTCCCTCCACTTT

d_gene: NA
v_gene: TRBV2
abundance: NA
j_gene: TRBJ2-7
CDR3aa: CASVPTGPFLGEQYF
CDR3nt: TGTGCCAGCGTCCCGACAGGTCCATTCTTAGGCGAGCAGTACTTC

d_gene: NA
v_gene: TRBV10-3
abundance: NA
j_gene: TRBJ2-2
CDR3aa: CAISPTYTNTGELFF
CDR3nt: TGTGCCATCAGCCCGACCTATACCAACACCGGGGAGCTGTTTTTT

d_gene: NA
v_gene: TRBV6-6
abundance: NA
j_gene: TRBJ2-7
CDR3aa: CASTAGYTYEQYF
CDR3nt: TGTGCCAGTACGGCGGGGTATACCTACGAGCAGTACTTC

d_gene: TRBD2
v_gene: TRBV7-2
abundance: NA
j_gene: TRBJ2-2
CDR3aa: CASSTRTSGGNTGELFF
CDR3nt: TGTGCCAGCAGCACCAGGACTAGCGGGGGAAACACCGGGGAGCTGTTTTTT

d_gene: NA
v_gene: TRBV21-1
abundance: once
j_gene: TRBJ2-1
CDR3aa: CASSSARGRAHILLTYNEQFF
CDR3nt: TGTGCCAGCAGCAGTGCTCGTGGGAGGGCTCACATACTCCTCACCTACAATGAGCAGTTCTTC

d_gene: TRBD1
v_gene: TRBV6-1
abundance: NA
j_gene: TRBJ1-5
CDR3aa: CASSEKRQGGWSNQPQHF
CDR3nt: TGTGCCAGCAGTGAAAAAAGGCAGGGGGGATGGAGCAATCAGCCCCAGCATTTT